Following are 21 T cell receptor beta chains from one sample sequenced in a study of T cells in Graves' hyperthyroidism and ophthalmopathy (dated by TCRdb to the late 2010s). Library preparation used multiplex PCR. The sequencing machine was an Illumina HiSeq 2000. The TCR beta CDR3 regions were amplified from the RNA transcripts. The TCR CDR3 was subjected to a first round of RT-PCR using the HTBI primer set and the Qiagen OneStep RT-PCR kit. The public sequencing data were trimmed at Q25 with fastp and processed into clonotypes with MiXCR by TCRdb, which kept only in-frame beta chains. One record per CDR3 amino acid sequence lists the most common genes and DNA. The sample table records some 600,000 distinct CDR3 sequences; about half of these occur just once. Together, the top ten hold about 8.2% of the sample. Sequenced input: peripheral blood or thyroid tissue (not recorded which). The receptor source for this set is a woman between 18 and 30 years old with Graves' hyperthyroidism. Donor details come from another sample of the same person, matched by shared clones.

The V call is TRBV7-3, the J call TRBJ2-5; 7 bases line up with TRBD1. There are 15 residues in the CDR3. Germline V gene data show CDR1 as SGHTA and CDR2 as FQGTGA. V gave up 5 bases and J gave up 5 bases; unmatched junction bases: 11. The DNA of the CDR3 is TGTGCCAGCAGCCATTCGGACAGGCGGAGGGAGACCCAGTACTTC. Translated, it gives CASSHSDRRRETQYF.

CDR3 DNA sequence: TGTGCCAGCGGCAGGACAACCACTGAAGCTTTCTTT. Amino acids: CASGRTTTEAFF. The chain recombines TRBV11-2 with TRBJ1-1; tentatively, D is TRBD1 (5 bases). CDR1 and CDR2 from the germline V gene are SGHAT and FQNNGV. CDR3 size: 12 residues. Trimming pared 8 bases from V and 4 bases from J, leaving 11 bases between. The variable domain in full, completed from reference TRBV11-2 and TRBJ1-1, reads EAGVAQSPRYKIIEKRQSVAFWCNPISGHATLYWYQQILGQGPKLLIQFQNNGVVDDSQLPKDRFSAERLKGVDSTLKIQPAKLEDSAVYLCASGRTTTEAFFGQGTRLTVV.

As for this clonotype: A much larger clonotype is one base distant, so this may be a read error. The CDR3 bases are TGTGCCAGCAGCTTCACTAGTGGTACTTACGAGCAGTACTTC. Residues: CASSFTSGTYEQYF. V gene TRBV7-8 combines with J gene TRBJ2-7, with D possibly matching TRBD2 (5 bases). From germline, CDR1 is SGHVS and CDR2 FQNEAQ. Trimming removed 3 bases at V and 4 bases at J, with 13 bases between. The CDR3 extends over 14 amino acids.

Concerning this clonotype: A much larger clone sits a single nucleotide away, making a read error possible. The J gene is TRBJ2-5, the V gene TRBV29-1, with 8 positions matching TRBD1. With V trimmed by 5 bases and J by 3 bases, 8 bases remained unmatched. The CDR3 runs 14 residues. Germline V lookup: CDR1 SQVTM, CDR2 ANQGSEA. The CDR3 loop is CSVSRDRSKETQYF. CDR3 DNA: TGCAGCGTTTCCCGGGACAGGTCCAAAGAGACCCAGTACTTC.

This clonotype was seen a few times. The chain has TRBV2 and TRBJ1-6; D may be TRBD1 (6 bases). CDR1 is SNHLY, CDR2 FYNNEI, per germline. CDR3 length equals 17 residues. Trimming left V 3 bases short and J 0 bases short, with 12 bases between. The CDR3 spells CASSEGTPSSYNSPLHF. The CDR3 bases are TGTGCCAGCAGTGAGGGGACACCAAGCTCCTATAATTCACCCCTCCACTTT.

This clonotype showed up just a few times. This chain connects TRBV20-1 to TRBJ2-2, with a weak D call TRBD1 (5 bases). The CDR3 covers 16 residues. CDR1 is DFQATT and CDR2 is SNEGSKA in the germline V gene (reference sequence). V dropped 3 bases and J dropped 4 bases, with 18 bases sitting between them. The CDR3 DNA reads TGCAGTGCTAGGACCCTACTCAAAAGGGGCACCGGGGAGCTGTTTTTT. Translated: CSARTLLKRGTGELFF.

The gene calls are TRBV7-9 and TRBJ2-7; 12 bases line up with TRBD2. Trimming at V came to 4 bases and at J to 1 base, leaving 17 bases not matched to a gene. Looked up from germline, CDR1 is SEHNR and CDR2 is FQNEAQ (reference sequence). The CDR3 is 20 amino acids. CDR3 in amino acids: CASSSPLETSGSEGSYEQYF. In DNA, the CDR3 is TGTGCCAGCAGCTCCCCCCTGGAGACTAGCGGGAGTGAGGGGTCCTACGAGCAGTACTTC.

CDR3 loop: CASSISGVQETQYF. CDR3 sequence (DNA): TGTGCCAGTAGTATTTCAGGGGTCCAGGAGACCCAGTACTTC. The chain links TRBV19 to TRBJ2-5, with D possibly matching TRBD1 (6 bases). The CDR3 is 14 residues long. Trimming stripped 3 bases from V and 5 bases from J, with 13 bases between. CDR1 LNHDA and CDR2 SQIVND come from the germline V gene (reference sequence).

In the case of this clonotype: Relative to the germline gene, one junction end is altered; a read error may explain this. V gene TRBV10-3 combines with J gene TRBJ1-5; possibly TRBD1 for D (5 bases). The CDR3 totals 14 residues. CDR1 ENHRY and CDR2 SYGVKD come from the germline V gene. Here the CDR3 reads CASSTDRRNQPQHF. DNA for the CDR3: TGTGCCAGCAGTACCGACAGACGCAATCAGCCCCAGCATTTT.

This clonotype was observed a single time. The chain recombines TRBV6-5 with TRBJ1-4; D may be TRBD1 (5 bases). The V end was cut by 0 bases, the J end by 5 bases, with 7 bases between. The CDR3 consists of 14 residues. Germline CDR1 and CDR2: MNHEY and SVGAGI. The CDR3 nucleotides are TGTGCCAGCAGTTACTCGACAGAGAATGAAAAACTGTTTTTT. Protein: CASSYSTENEKLFF.

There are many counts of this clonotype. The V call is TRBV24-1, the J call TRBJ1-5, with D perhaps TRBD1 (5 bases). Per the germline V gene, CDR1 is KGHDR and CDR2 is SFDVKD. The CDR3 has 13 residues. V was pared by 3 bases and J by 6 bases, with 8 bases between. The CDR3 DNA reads TGTGCCACCAGTGATACAGGTCTTCAGCCCCAGCATTTT. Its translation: CATSDTGLQPQHF.

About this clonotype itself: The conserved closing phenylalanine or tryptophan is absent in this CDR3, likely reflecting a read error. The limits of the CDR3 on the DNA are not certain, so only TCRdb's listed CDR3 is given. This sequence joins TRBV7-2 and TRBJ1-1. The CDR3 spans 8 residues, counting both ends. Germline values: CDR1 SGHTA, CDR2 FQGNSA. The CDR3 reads CASGRTAS.

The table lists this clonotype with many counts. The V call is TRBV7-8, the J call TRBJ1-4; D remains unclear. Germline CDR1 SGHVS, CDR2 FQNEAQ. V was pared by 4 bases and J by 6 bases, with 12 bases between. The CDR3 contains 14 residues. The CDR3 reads CASSSGREDEKLFF. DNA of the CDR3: TGTGCCAGCAGCTCCGGACGGGAAGATGAAAAACTGTTTTTT.

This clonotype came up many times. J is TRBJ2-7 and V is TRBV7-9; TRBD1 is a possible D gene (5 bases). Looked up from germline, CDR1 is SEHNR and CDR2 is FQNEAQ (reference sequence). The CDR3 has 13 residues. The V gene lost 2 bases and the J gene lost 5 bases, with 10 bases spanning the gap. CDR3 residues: CASSLRGPDEQYF. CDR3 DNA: TGTGCCAGCAGCTTAAGGGGTCCGGACGAGCAGTACTTC.

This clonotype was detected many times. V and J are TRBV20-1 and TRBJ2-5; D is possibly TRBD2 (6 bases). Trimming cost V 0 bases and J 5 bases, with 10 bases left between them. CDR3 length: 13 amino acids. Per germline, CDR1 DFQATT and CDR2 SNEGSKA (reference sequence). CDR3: CSARDGRGETQYF. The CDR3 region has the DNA TGCAGTGCTAGAGACGGGAGAGGTGAGACCCAGTACTTC.

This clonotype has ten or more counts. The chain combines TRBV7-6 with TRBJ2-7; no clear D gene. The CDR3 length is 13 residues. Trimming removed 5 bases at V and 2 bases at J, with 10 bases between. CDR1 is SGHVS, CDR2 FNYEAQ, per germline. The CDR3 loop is CASSRLRTYEQYF. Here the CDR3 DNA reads TGTGCCAGCAGCAGATTGCGGACCTACGAGCAGTACTTC.

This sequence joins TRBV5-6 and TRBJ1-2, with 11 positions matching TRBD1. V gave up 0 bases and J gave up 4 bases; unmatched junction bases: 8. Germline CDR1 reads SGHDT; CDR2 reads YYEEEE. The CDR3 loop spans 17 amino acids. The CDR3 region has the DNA TGTGCCAGCAGCTTGGGGACAGGGGGCGCCGGAGGCTATGGCTACACCTTC. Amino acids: CASSLGTGGAGGYGYTF.

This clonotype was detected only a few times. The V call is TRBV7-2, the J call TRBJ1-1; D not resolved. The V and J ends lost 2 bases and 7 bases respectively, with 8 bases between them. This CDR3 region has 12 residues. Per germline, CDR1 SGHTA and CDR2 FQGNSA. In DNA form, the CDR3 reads TGTGCCAGCAGCTTAATTTGGAGTGAAGCTTTCTTT. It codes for CASSLIWSEAFF.

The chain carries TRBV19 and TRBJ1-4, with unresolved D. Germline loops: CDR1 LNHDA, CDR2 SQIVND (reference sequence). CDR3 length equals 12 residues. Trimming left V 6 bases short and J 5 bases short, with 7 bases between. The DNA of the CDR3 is TGTGCCAGTAGGTCGGTGAATGAAAAACTGTTTTTT. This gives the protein CASRSVNEKLFF.

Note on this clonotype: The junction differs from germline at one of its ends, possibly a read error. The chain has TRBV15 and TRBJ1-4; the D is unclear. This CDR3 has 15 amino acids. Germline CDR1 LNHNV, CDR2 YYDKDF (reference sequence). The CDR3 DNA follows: TGTGCCAGCAGCTTAGACGCAGCCTATAATGAAAAACTGTTTTTT. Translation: CASSLDAAYNEKLFF.

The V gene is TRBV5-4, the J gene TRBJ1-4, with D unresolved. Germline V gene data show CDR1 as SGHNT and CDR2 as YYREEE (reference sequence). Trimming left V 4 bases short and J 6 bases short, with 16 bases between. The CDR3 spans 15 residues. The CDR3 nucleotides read TGTGCCAGCAGCCAAGACTCGGCAGCCGATGAAAAACTGTTTTTT. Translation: CASSQDSAADEKLFF.